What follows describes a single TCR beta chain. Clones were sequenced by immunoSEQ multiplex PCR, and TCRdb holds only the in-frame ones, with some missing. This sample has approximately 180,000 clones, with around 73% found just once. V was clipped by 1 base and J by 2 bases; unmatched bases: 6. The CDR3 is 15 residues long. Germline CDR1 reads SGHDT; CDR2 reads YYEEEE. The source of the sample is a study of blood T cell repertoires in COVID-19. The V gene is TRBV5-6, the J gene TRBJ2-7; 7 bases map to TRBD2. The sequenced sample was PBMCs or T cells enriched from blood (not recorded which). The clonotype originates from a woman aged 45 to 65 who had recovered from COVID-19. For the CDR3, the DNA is TGTGCCAGCAGCTTGTTTACTAGCGATACCTACGAGCAGTACTTC. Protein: CASSLFTSDTYEQYF. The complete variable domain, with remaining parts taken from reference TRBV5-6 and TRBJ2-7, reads DAGVTQSPTHLIKTRGQQVTLRCSPKSGHDTVSWYQQALGQGPQFIFQYYEEEERQRGNFPDRFSGHQFPNYSSELNVNALLLGDSALYLCASSLFTSDTYEQYFGPGTRLTVT.